The 31 T cell receptor beta chains below come from one sample, sequenced in a study of blood T cell repertoires in COVID-19. This table comes from immunoSEQ multiplex PCR, and its TCRdb copy is limited to in-frame clones, with some not included. The repertoire holds 45,000 or so clones, around 86% seen once, with 2.1% in the top ten. Sequencing was done on a sample of peripheral blood. These receptors were collected from a woman older than 75 with COVID-19, enrolled during active disease.

This chain connects TRBV4-2 to TRBJ2-4; D perhaps matches TRBD2 (5 bases). CDR1 is LGHNA and CDR2 is YNFKEQ in the germline V gene. Trimming shortened V by 3 bases and J by 0 bases, and 12 bases separated the two germline ends. The CDR3 covers 16 residues. The CDR3 DNA reads as TGTGCCAGCAGCCAGACGCGGACTCAAGCCAAAAACATTCAGTACTTC. Encoded protein: CASSQTRTQAKNIQYF.

The rearrangement links TRBV15 to TRBJ1-2, with 8 bases that match TRBD1. The CDR3 extends over 15 amino acids. Germline V CDR1 and CDR2: LNHNV, YYDKDF (reference sequence). V lost 0 bases and J lost 4; bases outside the gene matches: 4. CDR3 in DNA: TGTGCCACCAGCAGAGATCTTGGACAGGGCTATGGCTACACCTTC. Its translation: CATSRDLGQGYGYTF.

CDR3 bases: TGTGCCAGTAGTATAGATCGTATGGCTAGCGGGCCCTCCTACAATGAGCAGTTCTTC. Amino acids: CASSIDRMASGPSYNEQFF. The rearrangement links TRBV19 to TRBJ2-1; TRBD2 agrees at 8 bases. This CDR3 comprises 19 residues. CDR1 and CDR2 (germline): LNHDA, SQIVND (reference sequence). V trimming: 0 bases; J trimming: 0 bases; junction bases outside the gene matches: 10. Based on the CDR3 plus reference TRBV19 and TRBJ2-1, the full variable domain is DGGITQSPKYLFRKEGQNVTLSCEQNLNHDAMYWYRQDPGQGLRLIYYSQIVNDFQKGDIAEGYSVSREKKESFPLTVTSAQKNPTAFYLCASSIDRMASGPSYNEQFFGPGTRLTVL.

V gene TRBV28 combines with J gene TRBJ1-1; D is uncertain. Germline V gives CDR1 MDHEN, CDR2 SYDVKM. The CDR3 contains 12 residues. Between the trimmed V and J ends, which lost 10 bases and 4 bases, there was a span of 13 bases. CDR3 residues: CATIRGGTEAFF. The CDR3 DNA follows: TGTGCCACCATTCGAGGAGGCACTGAAGCTTTCTTT.

The rearrangement joins TRBV11-2 to TRBJ1-4; no clear D. Germline CDR1 is SGHAT and CDR2 is FQNNGV. The CDR3 is 15 amino acids. V lost 2 bases and J 8 bases, leaving 15 bases between the germline ends. The CDR3 coding sequence is TGTGCCAGCAGCTTACTAGCCGTCCCCAGAGAAAAACTGTTTTTT. Encoded protein: CASSLLAVPREKLFF.

This sequence joins TRBV5-8 and TRBJ1-2; maybe TRBD1 (5 bases). There are 14 residues in the CDR3. The germline CDR1 and CDR2 sequences are SGHTS and YDEGEE. V gave up 2 bases and J gave up 11 bases, with 19 bases separating them. CDR3 coding DNA: TGTGCCAGCAGCTTCGTCCGGGACTCGTCGCGGTACACCTTC. Encoded protein: CASSFVRDSSRYTF.

With regard to this clone: Relative to the germline gene, one junction end is altered; a read error may explain this. This chain joins TRBV7-9 and TRBJ2-7; 9 nucleotides align to TRBD2. This CDR3 spans 15 amino acids. Germline CDR1 SEHNR, CDR2 FQNEAQ (reference sequence). In nucleotides, the CDR3 is TGTGCCAGCAGCCTAGCGGGACACCGGGATTACGAGCAGTACTTC. It codes for CASSLAGHRDYEQYF.

The CDR3 protein is CASVSGTGGETQYF. The CDR3 nucleotides read TGCGCCAGTGTTTCCGGGACAGGAGGGGAGACCCAGTACTTC. The chain uses TRBV5-1 and TRBJ2-5, with TRBD1 matching over 8 bases. Germline V lookup: CDR1 SGHRS, CDR2 YFSETQ. J lost 5 bases, V lost 8 bases, and 11 bases had no gene match. The CDR3 covers 14 residues. Full variable domain (missing parts from reference TRBV5-1 and TRBJ2-5): KAGVTQTPRYLIKTRGQQVTLSCSPISGHRSVSWYQQTPGQGLQFLFEYFSETQRNKGNFPGRFSGRQFSNSRSEMNVSTLELGDSALYLCASVSGTGGETQYFGPGTRLLVL.

This chain connects TRBV5-1 to TRBJ2-7; TRBD2 agrees at 11 bases. Germline V gene sequence: CDR1 SGHRS, CDR2 YFSETQ. J was trimmed by 4 bases and V by 0 bases; bases with no gene match: 12. The length of the CDR3 is 18 residues. CDR3 residues: CASSLGLAGPSIGYEQYF. CDR3 DNA sequence: TGCGCCAGCAGCTTGGGACTAGCGGGACCATCCATCGGGTACGAGCAGTACTTC.

The J gene is TRBJ2-1, the V gene TRBV7-6, with TRBD2 matching over 7 bases. The CDR3 is 16 amino acids. Germline V lookup: CDR1 SGHVS, CDR2 FNYEAQ. J gave up 6 bases and V 1 base, and 9 bases lay outside the gene matches. CDR3 sequence: CASSLEAGPTFNEQFF. CDR3 bases: TGTGCCAGCAGCTTAGAAGCGGGGCCGACTTTCAATGAGCAGTTCTTC.

The V gene is TRBV5-1, the J gene TRBJ2-1, with D hard to call. This CDR3 is built from 14 residues. V was cut by 6 bases and J by 3 bases, with 13 bases left in between. Germline V lookup: CDR1 SGHRS, CDR2 YFSETQ. The CDR3 DNA sequence: TGCGCCAGCAAGGCGGAACAAGGCTACAATGAGCAGTTCTTC. Translating it yields CASKAEQGYNEQFF.

This clone appeared a single time. This chain uses TRBV7-9 with TRBJ2-5; TRBD1 matches at 8 bases. The CDR3 runs 16 residues. The V gene end was trimmed by 3 bases and the J gene end by 1 base; junction bases not matched to a gene: 7. CDR1 is SEHNR, CDR2 FQNEAQ, per germline (reference sequence). The CDR3 reads CASSFMGQVVQETQYF. For the CDR3, the DNA is TGTGCCAGCAGCTTTATGGGACAGGTGGTCCAAGAGACCCAGTACTTC.

This chain uses TRBV3-1 (or the pseudogene TRBV3-2) with TRBJ1-4, with 7 positions matching TRBD1. The CDR3 contains 13 residues. Germline V gene data show CDR1 as LGHDT and CDR2 as YNNKEL (reference sequence). The junction had 4 bases not matched to a gene; V was cut back by 2 bases and J by 10 bases. The CDR3 spells CASSQTGAGKLFF. CDR3 nucleotides: TGTGCCAGCAGCCAAACAGGGGCGGGAAAACTGTTTTTT.

The chain carries TRBV15 and TRBJ2-1; 8 bases map to TRBD2. The CDR3 consists of 17 residues. J was trimmed by 5 bases and V by 0 bases; bases with no gene match: 9. Germline V gene data show CDR1 as LNHNV and CDR2 as YYDKDF (reference sequence). In DNA form, the CDR3 reads TGTGCCACCAGCAGAGATTTATTAGCGGGACGGAACAATGAGCAGTTCTTC. This translates into CATSRDLLAGRNNEQFF.

In its sample, this clone was seen a few times. The rearrangement links TRBV7-6 to TRBJ2-5; no clear D. Trimming removed 5 bases from V and 1 base from J, with 14 bases in between. Per the germline V gene, CDR1 is SGHVS and CDR2 is FNYEAQ. The CDR3 runs 15 residues. The CDR3 loop is CASSPEIVSQETQYF. In DNA form, the CDR3 reads TGTGCCAGCAGCCCGGAGATTGTCAGCCAAGAGACCCAGTACTTC.

The chain links TRBV18 to TRBJ1-5; a weak D match, TRBD1 (5 bases). The V end lost 1 base, the J end lost 1 base, and 11 bases lay between the germline ends. The germline CDR1 and CDR2 sequences are KGHSH and LQKENI. CDR3 length: 16 residues. CDR3 bases: TGTGCCAGCTCACCACGGTTGGGGGGAAGCAATCAGCCCCAGCATTTT. This gives the protein CASSPRLGGSNQPQHF.

The chain carries TRBV5-4 and TRBJ2-5; 8 bases map to TRBD2. CDR1 SGHNT and CDR2 YYREEE come from the germline V gene (reference sequence). The length of the CDR3 is 14 residues. Unmatched junction bases numbered 7, after V lost 4 bases and J lost 5 bases. The CDR3 DNA follows: TGTGCCAGCAGCGGAGCGGGGGCAGGGGAGACCCAGTACTTC. Protein: CASSGAGAGETQYF.

V and J are TRBV30 and TRBJ1-5; TRBD1 might be the D (5 bases). This CDR3 region has 19 residues. The germline V gene encodes CDR1 GTSNPN and CDR2 SVGIG (reference sequence). Trimming took 0 bases from V and 0 from J, leaving 21 bases between them. The CDR3 protein is CAWSVRGTPEKHSNQPQHF. In DNA form, the CDR3 reads TGTGCCTGGAGTGTACGGGGGACGCCAGAGAAACATAGCAATCAGCCCCAGCATTTT.

V usage is TRBV5-1 and J usage is TRBJ2-7, with 11 bases lining up with TRBD2. CDR1 is SGHRS and CDR2 is YFSETQ in the germline V gene. Trimming at V came to 0 bases and at J to 5 bases, leaving 4 bases not matched to a gene. This CDR3 spans 15 amino acids. Here the CDR3 reads CASSLGIAGGDEQYF. The CDR3 DNA follows: TGCGCCAGCAGCTTGGGGATAGCGGGAGGGGACGAGCAGTACTTC.

The chain recombines TRBV11-2 with TRBJ1-1; 8 nucleotides agree with TRBD1. The trim removed 3 bases at V and 0 bases at J, leaving 12 bases unmatched. Germline CDR1 is SGHAT and CDR2 is FQNNGV. CDR3 length equals 18 residues. Written as DNA, the CDR3 is TGTGCCAGCAGCTTCCAGCCCCCGAACAGGGGGTTGAACACTGAAGCTTTCTTT. Its translation: CASSFQPPNRGLNTEAFF.

V and J are TRBV27 and TRBJ1-3; TRBD1 is a possible D gene (6 bases). The CDR3 is made up of 19 amino acids. Trimming removed 4 bases at V and 0 bases at J, with 22 bases between. In germline, CDR1 is MNHEY, CDR2 SMNVEV (reference sequence). CDR3 sequence: CASSSRPPGTMLSGNTIYF. CDR3 DNA sequence: TGTGCCAGCAGTTCCCGCCCGCCCGGGACAATGCTCTCTGGAAACACCATATATTTT.

The gene calls are TRBV3-1 (or the pseudogene TRBV3-2) and TRBJ1-1, with D possibly matching TRBD1 (5 bases). The CDR3 is 16 residues long. Trimming removed 3 bases from V and 5 bases from J, with 19 bases in between. CDR1 and CDR2 (germline): LGHDT, YNNKEL (reference sequence). DNA of the CDR3: TGTGCCAGCAGCCATGAAGGGGCCAAAAGAAGGACTGAAGCTTTCTTT. It yields the protein CASSHEGAKRRTEAFF.

The chain couples TRBV7-3 to TRBJ2-1; weak D call: TRBD2 (5 bases). The CDR3 has 13 residues. CDR1 and CDR2 (germline): SGHTA, FQGTGA. The ends were cut back, 4 bases at V and 9 bases at J, with 13 bases in the middle. CDR3 region: CASSSLLRGEQFF. The CDR3 DNA sequence: TGTGCCAGCAGCTCCCTTCTCCGGGGTGAGCAGTTCTTC.

The gene calls are TRBV7-2 and TRBJ2-4, with a possible D match to TRBD2 (6 bases). Germline V gene data show CDR1 as SGHTA and CDR2 as FQGNSA. Trimming took 2 bases from V and 7 from J, leaving 9 bases between them. This CDR3 spans 13 amino acids. The CDR3 nucleotides read TGTGCCAGCAGCTTAAGGGAGGTTAACATTCAGTACTTC. Its translation is CASSLREVNIQYF.

V is TRBV2 and J is TRBJ1-3, with D possibly TRBD1 on 6 matching bases. Trimming took 5 bases from V and 1 from J, leaving 9 bases between them. Germline CDR1 SNHLY, CDR2 FYNNEI. The CDR3 sequence is 14 residues long. As DNA, the CDR3 is TGTGCCAGCAGTCCACAGGGATCTGGAAACACCATATATTTT. Protein: CASSPQGSGNTIYF.

V and J are TRBV2 and TRBJ2-5; 8 nucleotides line up with TRBD1. The trim removed 6 bases at V and 5 bases at J, leaving 8 bases unmatched. CDR1 and CDR2 (germline): SNHLY, FYNNEI. The CDR3 extends over 14 amino acids. CDR3 protein: CASRQGVRYETQYF. DNA for the CDR3: TGTGCCAGCAGACAGGGGGTCCGTTACGAGACCCAGTACTTC. Full variable domain (rest looked up from reference TRBV2 and TRBJ2-5): EPEVTQTPSHQVTQMGQEVILRCVPISNHLYFYWYRQILGQKVEFLVSFYNNEISEKSEIFDDQFSVERPDGSNFTLKIRSTKLEDSAMYFCASRQGVRYETQYFGPGTRLLVL.

The CDR3 DNA reads as TGTGCCAGCAGGAGGGTCGGATCCTACGAGCAGTACTTC. This sequence encodes CASRRVGSYEQYF. This chain joins TRBV27 and TRBJ2-7; D perhaps matches TRBD2 (5 bases). The V gene lost 6 bases and the J gene lost 1 base, with 10 bases spanning the gap. This CDR3 spans 13 amino acids. CDR1 MNHEY and CDR2 SMNVEV come from the germline V gene (reference sequence).

The chain recombines TRBV18 with TRBJ2-1; TRBD2 aligns across 8 bases. This CDR3 has 16 residues. Germline V gives CDR1 KGHSH, CDR2 LQKENI. Losses at the gene ends were 0 bases for V and 0 bases for J; bases not matched to a gene: 1. The DNA of the CDR3 is TGTGCCAGCTCACCACCGCTAGCGGGCTCCTACAATGAGCAGTTCTTC. This codes for CASSPPLAGSYNEQFF. Filled out from reference TRBV18 and TRBJ2-1, the complete variable domain reads NAGVMQNPRHLVRRRGQEARLRCSPMKGHSHVYWYRQLPEEGLKFMVYLQKENIIDESGMPKERFSAEFPKEGPSILRIQQVVRGDSAAYFCASSPPLAGSYNEQFFGPGTRLTVL.

V is TRBV7-3 and J is TRBJ2-6; D not certain. Trimming cost V 5 bases and J 1 base, with 21 bases left between them. CDR1 and CDR2 (germline): SGHTA, FQGTGA. The CDR3 length is 19 residues. DNA of the CDR3: TGTGCCAGCAGCCCCCAGCCTATAAGACTGAGTTCTGGGGCCAACGTCCTGACTTTC. Protein: CASSPQPIRLSSGANVLTF. The full variable domain, in which reference TRBV7-3 and TRBJ2-6 provide the parts outside the CDR3, is GAGVSQTPSNKVTEKGKYVELRCDPISGHTALYWYRQSLGQGPEFLIYFQGTGAADDSGLPNDRFFAVRPEGSVSTLKIQRTERGDSAVYLCASSPQPIRLSSGANVLTFGAGSRLTVL.

The chain recombines TRBV6-6 with TRBJ1-5; D gene uncertain. Germline CDR1 MNHNY, CDR2 SVGAGI (reference sequence). V was cut by 5 bases and J by 6 bases, with 14 bases left in between. This CDR3 contains 14 residues. CDR3 sequence (DNA): TGTGCCAGCAGTCCCTGGGGAGGCGGTCAGCCCCAGCATTTT. Translating gives CASSPWGGGQPQHF.

The chain has TRBV24-1 and TRBJ1-2, with a possible D match to TRBD1 (6 bases). Trimming stripped 6 bases from V and 2 bases from J, with 9 bases between. CDR1 KGHDR and CDR2 SFDVKD come from the germline V gene. This CDR3 region has 13 residues. CDR3 sequence: CATSPGANYGYTF. CDR3 DNA: TGTGCCACCAGTCCAGGGGCGAACTATGGCTACACCTTC.